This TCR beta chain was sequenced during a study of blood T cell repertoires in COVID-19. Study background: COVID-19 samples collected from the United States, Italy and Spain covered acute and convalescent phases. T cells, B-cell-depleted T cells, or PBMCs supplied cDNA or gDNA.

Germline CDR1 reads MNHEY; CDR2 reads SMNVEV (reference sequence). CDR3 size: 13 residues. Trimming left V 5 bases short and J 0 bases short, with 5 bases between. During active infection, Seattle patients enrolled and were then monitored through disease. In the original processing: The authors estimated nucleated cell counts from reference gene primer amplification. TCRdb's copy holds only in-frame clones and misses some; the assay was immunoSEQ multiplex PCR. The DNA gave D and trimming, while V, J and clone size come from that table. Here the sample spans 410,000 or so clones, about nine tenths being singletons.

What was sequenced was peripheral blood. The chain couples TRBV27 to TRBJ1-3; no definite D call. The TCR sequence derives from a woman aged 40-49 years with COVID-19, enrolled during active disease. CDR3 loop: CASSPRSGNTIYF. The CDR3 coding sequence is TGTGCCAGCAGTCCCCGCTCTGGAAACACCATATATTTT.